This T cell receptor beta chain was identified during a study of blood T cell repertoires in COVID-19. TCRdb's table, derived via immunoSEQ multiplex PCR, lists solely in-frame clones and lacks some. Of roughly 93,000 clones in the sample, 80% to 90% are singletons; the top ten hold roughly 1.1%. Germline V gene lookup returns CDR1 MDHEN and CDR2 SYDVKM. This CDR3 region has 14 residues. The ends were cut back, 11 bases at V and 1 base at J, with 18 bases in the middle. This clonotype was sampled from a human donor in a cohort sampled during active COVID-19. The material sequenced was peripheral blood. J is TRBJ2-7 and V is TRBV28; D remains ambiguous. CDR3 coding DNA: TGTGCCGCCAGCACCGCCAGCGCATCCTACGAGCAGTACTTC. This gives the protein CAASTASASYEQYF. The variable domain in full, completed from reference TRBV28 and TRBJ2-7, reads DVKVTQSSRYLVKRTGEKVFLECVQDMDHENMFWYRQDPGLGLRLIYFSYDVKMKEKGDIPEGYSVSREKKERFSLILESASTNQTSMYLCAASTASASYEQYFGPGTRLTVT.